This TCR beta chain originates from a study of shared clonotypes between healthy human individuals. Trimming removed 4 bases at V and 6 bases at J, with 13 bases between. Per germline, CDR1 MNHNY and CDR2 SVGAGI (reference sequence). This CDR3 region has 14 residues. Sequencing used immunoSEQ multiplex PCR; TCRdb keeps in-frame clones, though not all of them. The repertoire holds about 670,000 clones, with about three quarters as singletons. The sample consisted of memory CD4+ T cells sorted from blood. This sample's subset: CD45RA-negative fraction. This receptor was taken from a woman in her thirties in good health. The J gene is TRBJ2-1, the V gene TRBV6-6, with D tentatively TRBD2 (5 bases). CDR3 sequence reads: CASSSVVGSNEQFF. CDR3 DNA: TGTGCCAGCAGTTCGGTAGTAGGGAGCAATGAGCAGTTCTTC.